The T cell receptor beta chain under discussion was sequenced for a study of graft-versus-host responses after intestinal transplantation. Study results and limitations: Levels of circulating GvH clones at their peak were associated with early post-transplant HvG declines.

Produced via immunoSEQ multiplex PCR; TCRdb's table is partial and in-frame only. The sample carries about 10,000 clones, 94% recorded once. Notes on this clone: Its antigen is unidentified.

This specimen was PBMCs, taken 8 days after intestinal transplant. The receptor was isolated from a human patient who received an intestinal transplant, so some T cells may come from the graft donor.

The CDR3 DNA follows: TGTGCCAGCAGGGGACAGGGGGACTATGGCTACACCTTC. It translates to CASRGQGDYGYTF. The chain uses TRBV28 and TRBJ1-2; 11 bases are a match to TRBD1. The CDR3 consists of 13 residues. V shed 6 bases and J 3 bases; nucleotides not matched to a gene: 0. Germline CDR1 reads MDHEN; CDR2 reads SYDVKM.